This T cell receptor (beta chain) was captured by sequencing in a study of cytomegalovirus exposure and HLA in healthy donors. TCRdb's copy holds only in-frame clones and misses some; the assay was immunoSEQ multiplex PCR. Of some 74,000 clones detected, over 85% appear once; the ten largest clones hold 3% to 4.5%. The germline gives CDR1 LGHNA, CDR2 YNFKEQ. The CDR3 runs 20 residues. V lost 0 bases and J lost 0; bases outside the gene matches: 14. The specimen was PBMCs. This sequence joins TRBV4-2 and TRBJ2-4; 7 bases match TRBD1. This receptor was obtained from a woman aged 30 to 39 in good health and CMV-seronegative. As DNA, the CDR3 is TGTGCCAGCAGCCAAGATCAGGGACAGAATATATTTCTAGCCAAAAACATTCAGTACTTC. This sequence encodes CASSQDQGQNIFLAKNIQYF.